Following are 24 T cell receptor beta chains from one sample sequenced in a study of blood T cell repertoires in COVID-19 (dated by TCRdb to the early 2020s). Library method: the immunoSEQ multiplex PCR assay. TCRdb stores this immuneACCESS table with in-frame sequences only. Part of the clones is absent; in the studies checked, under half of the shortfall reflects unresolved V genes, and no reason is known for the rest. The sample table lists approximately 150,000 clones, around 87% of them with a count of one. Approximately 40% of the sample goes to the ten largest clones. Sequences were obtained from peripheral blood. These receptors originate from a man aged 50-59 years who had recovered from COVID-19.

This chain connects TRBV5-4 to TRBJ1-1, with 7 bases matching TRBD1. CDR1 SGHNT and CDR2 YYREEE come from the germline V gene (reference sequence). V was pared by 4 bases and J by 3 bases, with 6 bases of the junction left unmatched. The CDR3 contains 14 residues. The DNA of the CDR3 is TGTGCCAGCAGCCAACAGGGGTTGGACACTGAAGCTTTCTTT. Encoded protein: CASSQQGLDTEAFF.

The chain joins TRBV18 to TRBJ1-1, with TRBD1 as a possible D gene (6 bases). V lost 1 base, J lost 4 bases, and 10 bases lay in between. Germline lookup yields CDR1 KGHSH and CDR2 LQKENI. The CDR3 covers 14 residues. The CDR3 DNA reads TGTGCCAGCTCACCACGACAGGTCGGCACTGAAGCTTTCTTT. This encodes CASSPRQVGTEAFF.

This clone has more than one count but fewer than ten. The J gene is TRBJ1-2, the V gene TRBV6-6; TRBD1 aligns across 7 bases. V lost 5 bases and J lost 4; bases outside the gene matches: 31. Per the germline V gene, CDR1 is MNHNY and CDR2 is SVGAGI (reference sequence). The CDR3 is 22 amino acids. The CDR3 loop is CASSPRTFTTPRASTGTYGYTF. The CDR3 nucleotides are TGTGCCAGCAGTCCCCGCACCTTCACCACACCTCGGGCATCGACAGGGACCTATGGCTACACCTTC.

This clone was observed a handful of times. The chain recombines TRBV27 with TRBJ1-5; 9 positions match TRBD1. Trimming took 5 bases from V and 2 from J; bases not matched to a gene: 10. Germline CDR1 and CDR2: MNHEY and SMNVEV (reference sequence). The CDR3 runs 17 residues. CDR3 sequence reads: CASSPQIRTGGNQPQHF. The CDR3 DNA sequence: TGTGCCAGCAGTCCCCAAATCCGGACAGGGGGCAATCAGCCCCAGCATTTT.

The chain is built from TRBV20-1 and TRBJ1-4, with 8 nucleotides matching TRBD1. The CDR3 runs to 13 residues. The V segment lost 3 bases and the J segment 6 bases; nucleotides outside the gene matches: 3. Germline CDR1 and CDR2: DFQATT and SNEGSKA (reference sequence). CDR3 residues: CSASKQGDEKLFF. The CDR3 DNA sequence: TGCAGTGCTAGTAAACAGGGGGATGAAAAACTGTTTTTT.

J is TRBJ1-6 and V is TRBV5-1; a possible D gene is TRBD1 (6 bases). The CDR3 runs 15 residues. The germline V gene has CDR1 SGHRS and CDR2 YFSETQ. V was clipped by 0 bases and J by 4 bases, with 8 bases between them. CDR3 protein: CASSLDQGYNSPLHF. The CDR3 DNA is TGCGCCAGCAGCTTGGATCAGGGGTATAATTCACCCCTCCACTTT.

The chain uses TRBV6-5 and TRBJ2-1; 7 bases agree with TRBD1. This CDR3 comprises 14 residues. Trimming took 5 bases from V and 4 from J; bases not matched to a gene: 5. Per germline, CDR1 MNHEY and CDR2 SVGAGI. The CDR3 spells CASSPRGLYNEQFF. CDR3 DNA sequence: TGTGCCAGCAGTCCTAGGGGGCTTTACAATGAGCAGTTCTTC.

The V call is TRBV11-3, the J call TRBJ2-7; tentative D call: TRBD1 (8 bases). V lost 3 bases, J lost 0 bases, and 12 bases lay in between. The CDR3 has 15 amino acids. Germline V CDR1 and CDR2: SGHNT, YENEEA. CDR3 region: CASSFTGGGSYEQYF. The CDR3 DNA reads TGTGCCAGCAGCTTCACAGGGGGGGGCTCCTACGAGCAGTACTTC. The variable domain in full, completed from reference TRBV11-3 and TRBJ2-7, reads EAGVVQSPRYKIIEKKQPVAFWCNPISGHNTLYWYLQNLGQGPELLIRYENEEAVDDSQLPKDRFSAERLKGVDSTLKIQPAELGDSAVYLCASSFTGGGSYEQYFGPGTRLTVT.

The chain has TRBV6-5 and TRBJ1-1; perhaps TRBD1 as D (6 bases). The CDR3 is 14 residues long. From germline, CDR1 is MNHEY and CDR2 SVGAGI. With 1 base removed from V and 7 bases from J, the gap between germline ends came to 13 bases. For the CDR3, the DNA is TGTGCCAGCAGTTACTACCCGTTCAGGGGTGAAGCTTTCTTT. Protein sequence: CASSYYPFRGEAFF.

Many counts were recorded for this clone. V gene TRBV7-2 combines with J gene TRBJ1-1; D is unresolved. This CDR3 has 14 residues. Germline V gene sequence: CDR1 SGHTA, CDR2 FQGNSA. The ends were cut back, 1 base at V and 3 bases at J, with 9 bases in the middle. CDR3: CASSLVTGYTEAFF. The CDR3 DNA is TGTGCCAGCAGCTTAGTTACCGGGTACACTGAAGCTTTCTTT.

The chain combines TRBV6-2 or TRBV6-3 with TRBJ1-5, with a tentative D call TRBD1 (6 bases). There are 16 residues in the CDR3. The V gene's germline CDR1 is MNHEY and CDR2 SVGEGT. Trimming left V 2 bases short and J 2 bases short, with 13 bases between. CDR3 amino acids: CASSYAREGGNQPQHF. CDR3 DNA sequence: TGTGCCAGCAGTTACGCCCGGGAGGGGGGCAATCAGCCCCAGCATTTT.

Only one count was recorded for this clone. The rearrangement links TRBV3-1 (or the pseudogene TRBV3-2) to TRBJ1-5; TRBD1 is a possible D gene (6 bases). This CDR3 has 16 amino acids. The germline V gene encodes CDR1 LGHDT and CDR2 YNNKEL (reference sequence). The V gene lost 1 base and the J gene lost 5 bases, with 15 bases spanning the gap. The chain's CDR3 is CASSQGGGQNHQPQHF. The CDR3 nucleotides are TGTGCCAGCAGCCAAGGCGGAGGACAGAACCATCAGCCCCAGCATTTT.

V and J are TRBV7-9 and TRBJ2-7, with D possibly being TRBD1 (6 bases). V was trimmed by 4 bases and J by 4 bases, leaving 17 bases between them. The CDR3 runs 15 residues. CDR1 and CDR2 (germline): SEHNR, FQNEAQ (reference sequence). The CDR3 loop is CASSSEHLTGYEQYF. The CDR3 DNA reads TGTGCCAGCAGCTCGGAGCATCTAACAGGGTACGAGCAGTACTTC.

J is TRBJ1-1 and V is TRBV10-1; 8 bases agree with TRBD1. V was clipped by 0 bases and J by 5 bases; unmatched bases: 5. Germline CDR1 WNHNN, CDR2 SYGVQD (reference sequence). This CDR3 region has 15 residues. The DNA for the CDR3 is TGCGCCAGCAGTGAGTCGAGGACAGGGTGGACTGAAGCTTTCTTT. The encoded protein is CASSESRTGWTEAFF.

The chain uses TRBV3-1 (or the pseudogene TRBV3-2) and TRBJ1-1; 7 positions agree with TRBD1. CDR1 and CDR2 (germline): LGHDT, YNNKEL (reference sequence). The ends lost 1 base at V and 0 bases at J; junction bases unmatched: 8. The CDR3 extends over 17 amino acids. The CDR3 coding sequence is TGTGCCAGCAGCCAAGCGGGACAGAGGCGCCTGAACACTGAAGCTTTCTTT. Protein sequence: CASSQAGQRRLNTEAFF.

This clone was counted between two and nine times. This chain uses TRBV11-2 with TRBJ1-1; perhaps TRBD1 as D (5 bases). The germline gives CDR1 SGHAT, CDR2 FQNNGV. V gave up 3 bases and J gave up 8 bases, with 13 bases separating them. The CDR3 length is 13 residues. Here the CDR3 DNA reads TGTGCCAGCAGCTTCCTGGAGCGGGGCGAAGCTTTCTTT. It translates to CASSFLERGEAFF.

The genes are TRBV4-1 and TRBJ1-1; the D gene is possibly TRBD1 (5 bases). CDR1 is MGHRA, CDR2 YSYEKL, per germline. The CDR3 extends over 15 amino acids. V was pared by 0 bases and J by 1 base, with 9 bases between. CDR3 loop: CASSQDPQGNTEAFF. The CDR3, as DNA: TGCGCCAGCAGCCAAGATCCCCAGGGGAACACTGAAGCTTTCTTT.

As concerns this clone: The sample holds other DNA sequences that translate to the same CDR3. The chain is built from TRBV6-2 or TRBV6-3 and TRBJ1-3, with a possible D match to TRBD1 (6 bases). The CDR3 contains 14 residues. Trimming stripped 5 bases from V and 0 bases from J, with 8 bases between. The V gene's germline CDR1 is MNHEY and CDR2 SVGEGT. Here the CDR3 reads CASSTGFSGNTIYF. The DNA of the CDR3 is TGTGCCAGCAGTACAGGGTTCTCTGGAAACACCATATATTTT.

This clone showed up just a few times. The chain has TRBV5-1 and TRBJ2-3; D not resolved. The length of the CDR3 is 16 residues. Germline values: CDR1 SGHRS, CDR2 YFSETQ. V was shortened by 0 bases and J by 2 bases, with 13 bases between the two germline ends. CDR3 protein: CASSLGASGFTDTQYF. In nucleotides, the CDR3 is TGCGCCAGCAGCTTGGGTGCTAGTGGGTTCACAGATACGCAGTATTTT. The full variable domain, its missing parts supplied by reference TRBV5-1 and TRBJ2-3, is KAGVTQTPRYLIKTRGQQVTLSCSPISGHRSVSWYQQTPGQGLQFLFEYFSETQRNKGNFPGRFSGRQFSNSRSEMNVSTLELGDSALYLCASSLGASGFTDTQYFGPGTRLTVL.

The chain joins TRBV7-2 to TRBJ1-5; a weak D match, TRBD1 (6 bases). Trimming pared 5 bases from V and 0 bases from J, leaving 11 bases between. The CDR3 is 15 amino acids. Looked up from germline, CDR1 is SGHTA and CDR2 is FQGNSA. The CDR3 DNA sequence: TGTGCCAGCAGCCAAAACAGGGATAGCAATCAGCCCCAGCATTTT. Encoded protein: CASSQNRDSNQPQHF.

The chain employs TRBV4-1 and TRBJ2-2; 8 bases map to TRBD1. The length of the CDR3 is 18 residues. The germline V gene has CDR1 MGHRA and CDR2 YSYEKL. Germline trimming cut 0 bases from V and 4 bases from J; bases unmatched to any gene: 10. The CDR3 reads CASSQDPSGRGPTGELFF. The CDR3, as DNA: TGCGCCAGCAGCCAAGACCCCTCCGGCAGGGGGCCCACCGGGGAGCTGTTTTTT.

This rearrangement joins TRBV5-1 to TRBJ2-1; 14 bases are a match to TRBD2. The CDR3 spans 17 residues. Germline values: CDR1 SGHRS, CDR2 YFSETQ. J gave up 8 bases and V 5 bases, and 12 bases lay outside the gene matches. This CDR3 is CASSLAKTSGGADEQFF. Here the CDR3 DNA reads TGCGCCAGCAGTCTAGCTAAGACTAGCGGGGGGGCCGATGAGCAGTTCTTC.

This clone has a handful of counts. The CDR3: CASSLRQGGSRGEVHTIYF. In DNA, the CDR3 is TGTGCCAGCAGTCTACGTCAAGGAGGGTCTCGGGGAGAGGTGCACACCATATATTTT. The chain joins TRBV6-6 to TRBJ1-3; no definite D call. Germline assignment: CDR1 MNHNY and CDR2 SVGAGI (reference sequence). The CDR3 is made up of 19 amino acids. The V gene lost 5 bases and the J gene lost 8 bases, with 31 bases spanning the gap.

This chain connects TRBV2 to TRBJ1-4; 7 positions match TRBD1. The V segment lost 5 bases and the J segment 7 bases; nucleotides outside the gene matches: 13. The V gene's germline CDR1 is SNHLY and CDR2 FYNNEI. CDR3 size: 16 residues. CDR3 loop: CASSSQPTGLGEKLFF. The CDR3 DNA follows: TGTGCCAGCAGTTCCCAGCCGACAGGGCTTGGTGAAAAACTGTTTTTT. The whole variable domain, remainder taken from reference TRBV2 and TRBJ1-4, is EPEVTQTPSHQVTQMGQEVILRCVPISNHLYFYWYRQILGQKVEFLVSFYNNEISEKSEIFDDQFSVERPDGSNFTLKIRSTKLEDSAMYFCASSSQPTGLGEKLFFGSGTQLSVL.